A single sample gave rise to the 3 T cell receptor beta chains below, sequenced in a study of blood T cells in healthy people across ages. The use of a sample-barcoded 5' primer and a J-beta primer mix characterized a second PCR of roughly 6 to 11 cycles. Each CDR3 protein gets one entry after TCRdb re-called the 5' RACE reads with MiXCR. The repertoire holds 800,000 to 950,000 distinct CDR3 sequences, with under 40% as singletons. The source material was blood. Every receptor here comes from a man younger than 30 in good health.

This chain connects TRBV4-2 to TRBJ1-2; weak D call: TRBD1 (5 bases). Germline-derived CDR1 and CDR2 are LGHNA and YNFKEQ. CDR3 size: 14 residues. Trimming took off 3 bases at V and 4 bases at J, with 12 bases between the two ends. CDR3: CASSQQGSIYGYTF. CDR3 bases: TGTGCCAGCAGCCAGCAGGGCAGCATCTATGGCTACACCTTC.

This clonotype was recorded at least ten times. The chain employs TRBV4-3 and TRBJ2-5; no definite D call. CDR1 is LGHNA and CDR2 is YSLEER in the germline V gene. Trimming left V 1 base short and J 4 bases short, with 7 bases between. This CDR3 spans 13 amino acids. The CDR3 DNA is TGCGCCAGCAGCCAAGGGGCCCTAGAGACCCAGTACTTC. Its protein is CASSQGALETQYF.

This clonotype has just one count. A much larger clone differs by one base, so this may be a read error. The V and J genes are TRBV5-1 and TRBJ2-5; TRBD1 matches 8 bases. Germline V gives CDR1 SGHRS, CDR2 YFSETQ. The CDR3 runs 15 residues. CDR3 DNA: TGCGCCAGCAGCTTGGGGGACAGGCCCCAAGAGACCAAGTACTTC. It encodes CASSLGDRPQETKYF.